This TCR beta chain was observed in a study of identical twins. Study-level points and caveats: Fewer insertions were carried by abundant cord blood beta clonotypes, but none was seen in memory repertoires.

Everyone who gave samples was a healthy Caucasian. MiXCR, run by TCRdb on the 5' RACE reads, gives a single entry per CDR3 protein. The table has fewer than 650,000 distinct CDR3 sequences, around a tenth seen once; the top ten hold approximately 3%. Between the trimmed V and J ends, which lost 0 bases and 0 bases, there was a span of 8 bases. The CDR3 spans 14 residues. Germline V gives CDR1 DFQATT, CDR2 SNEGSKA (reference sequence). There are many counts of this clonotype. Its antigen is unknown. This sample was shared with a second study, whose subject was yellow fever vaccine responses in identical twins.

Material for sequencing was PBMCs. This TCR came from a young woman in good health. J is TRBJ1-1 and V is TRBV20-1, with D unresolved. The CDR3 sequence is CSARDSGMNTEAFF. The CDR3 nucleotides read TGCAGTGCTAGAGATAGCGGGATGAACACTGAAGCTTTCTTT.